Listed below are T cell receptor beta chains from one sample, sequenced in a study of T cell repertoires in cytomegalovirus infection. One entry per CDR3 protein results from TCRdb running MiXCR on the reads. The sample consists of roughly 600,000 distinct CDR3 sequences, roughly 26% of them appearing once. Source material: CD8+ T cells from PBMCs. The receptors stem from a human donor in good health (CMV status not recorded). Some clones in this sample may be carry-over from other donors' samples. CDR3s include the opening cysteine and the closing phenylalanine or tryptophan. A D gene is named only where the DNA matches it firmly. A row's size may be missing; if present it is once, few, many or a size class.

d_gene	v_gene	j_gene	abundance	CDR3nt	CDR3aa
TRBD1	TRBV7-9	TRBJ1-2	few	TGTGCCAGCAGCTTAGGGGGACAGGGCCCGCGTTATGGCTACACCTTC	CASSLGGQGPRYGYTF
-	TRBV4-2	TRBJ1-4	-	TGTGCCAGCAGCCAAGATCGGGGCCTCGGGGAAAAACTGTTTTTT	CASSQDRGLGEKLFF
TRBD1	TRBV6-5	TRBJ2-7	-	TGTGCCAGCAGTTACCCCACCGACAGGGCGGACTCCTACGAGCAGTACTTC	CASSYPTDRADSYEQYF
-	TRBV6-5	TRBJ2-1	many	TGTGCCAGCAGTTACTCTTGGGCGGCGGAGCAGTTCTTC	CASSYSWAAEQFF
-	TRBV7-9	TRBJ2-5	many	TGTGCCAGCAGCTTAGTGGCTAGCCAAGAGACCCAGTACTTC	CASSLVASQETQYF
-	TRBV5-6	TRBJ1-5	many	TGTGCCAGCAGCCTCGGGGGAGGGTATCAGCCCCAGCATTTT	CASSLGGGYQPQHF
TRBD1	TRBV19	TRBJ2-7	few	TGTGCCAGTACTACCGGGACAGGGTACGGCGAGCAGTACTTC	CASTTGTGYGEQYF
TRBD1	TRBV29-1	TRBJ1-1	-	TGCAGCGTTGGTGGACAGGGGAACACTGAAGCTTTCTTT	CSVGGQGNTEAFF
-	TRBV29-1	TRBJ2-5	few	TGCAGCGTTGAAGTTGGGCCCAAAGAGACCCAGTACTTC	CSVEVGPKETQYF
TRBD1	TRBV6-5	TRBJ1-2	-	TGTGCCAGCAGTTCGACAGGGGTGGACTATGGCTACACCTTC	CASSSTGVDYGYTF
-	TRBV5-5	TRBJ1-1	few	TGTGCCAGTGTGGGGGTCCCAGATGAAGCTTTCTTT	CASVGVPDEAFF
TRBD2	TRBV7-6	TRBJ2-1	many	TGTGCCAGCAGCCCTGGGACTAGCGGGGTCCATGAGCAGTTCTTC	CASSPGTSGVHEQFF
-	TRBV9	TRBJ1-1	-	TGTGCCAGCAGCGCCGTCCAGGGTATTAAGGCTGAAGCTTTCTTT	CASSAVQGIKAEAFF
TRBD2	TRBV12-3/TRBV12-4	TRBJ2-1	few	TGTGCCAGCAGCCCAAGGGCGGGGGGTCTCTTAAATGAGCAGTTCTTC	CASSPRAGGLLNEQFF
-	TRBV20-1	TRBJ1-2	-	TGCAGTGCCGGACCGGGACCCCCCGGGGATGGCTACACCTTC	CSAGPGPPGDGYTF
-	TRBV7-9	TRBJ1-1	many	TGTGCCAGCAGCATAACCCAGGCGAACACTGAAGCTTTCTTT	CASSITQANTEAFF
TRBD1	TRBV7-6	TRBJ1-1	many	TGTGCCAGCAGCTTAGTCTGGACAGGGGGCGCGGGTACTGAAGCTTTCTTT	CASSLVWTGGAGTEAFF
-	TRBV19	TRBJ1-1	-	TGTGCCAGTAGTAAAGTCTCGACCGGGACTGAAGCTTTCTTT	CASSKVSTGTEAFF
TRBD2	TRBV7-9	TRBJ2-1	once	TGTGTCAGCAGCCACACAGCGGGGGGCCGGGCGGATGAGCAGTTCTTC	CVSSHTAGGRADEQFF
-	TRBV7-9	TRBJ2-2	-	TGTGCCAGCAGCTCCCCCCCCCGGGCGGCGAGAAGCGACGAGGAGCTGTTTTTT	CASSSPPRAARSDEELFF
TRBD2	TRBV7-9	TRBJ2-3	-	TGTGCCAGCAGCTTAACGACTAGCGGGGGGCTTAGCACAGATACGCAGTATTTT	CASSLTTSGGLSTDTQYF
-	TRBV6-6	TRBJ1-6	once	TGTGCCAGCAGTTACGAGGAAAACTCCTATAATTCACCCCTCCACTTT	CASSYEENSYNSPLHF
-	TRBV5-1	TRBJ2-7	-	TGCGCCAGCAGCTCCAGGGGATCCGAGCAGTACTTC	CASSSRGSEQYF
-	TRBV20-1	TRBJ2-7	-	TGCAGTGCTAGAGTAGTCGACTCCTACGAGCAGTACTTC	CSARVVDSYEQYF
-	TRBV6-2/TRBV6-3	TRBJ1-1	-	TGTGCCAGCAGTCCCTATACGAACACTGAAGCTTTCTTT	CASSPYTNTEAFF
TRBD1	TRBV20-1	TRBJ1-1	few	TGCAGTGCCTTCCCGACAGGGGGTTTTGAAGCTTTCTTT	CSAFPTGGFEAFF
-	TRBV5-1	TRBJ1-2	-	TGCGCCAGCAGCTCCCGGACAGATGAATATTGCTACACCTTC	CASSSRTDEYCYTF
-	TRBV13	TRBJ1-2	-	TGTGCCAGCAGCTCGGAGGACGCCTTAGGCTATGGCTACACCTTC	CASSSEDALGYGYTF